This is a list of T cell receptor beta chains from one sample in a study of molecular identifiers for immune sequencing clone quantification. TCRdb itself ran the PCR reads through MiXCR, one entry per CDR3 protein. Of fewer than 350,000 distinct CDR3 sequences in the sample, 20% to 25% were seen once. The material sequenced was naive CD8+ T cells from blood, with Jurkat cell RNA spiked in. These receptors originate from a human donor in good health. Some libraries in this study had Jurkat cell RNA spiked in. Both conserved end residues are part of each CDR3. The order of the fields is J gene, V gene, CDR3 protein.

j_call: TRBJ2-5; v_call: TRBV28; cdr3_aa: CASSPNSYQETQYF
j_call: TRBJ2-7; v_call: TRBV7-9; cdr3_aa: CASSPSRPTYEQYF
j_call: TRBJ1-5; v_call: TRBV24-1; cdr3_aa: CATSDSGSVQPQHF
j_call: TRBJ2-1; v_call: TRBV19; cdr3_aa: CASSPGTRGYNEQFF
j_call: TRBJ2-1; v_call: TRBV6-2/TRBV6-3; cdr3_aa: CASTIGTGRYNEQFF
j_call: TRBJ2-7; v_call: TRBV4-1; cdr3_aa: CASSDRISYEQYF
j_call: TRBJ2-3; v_call: TRBV20-1; cdr3_aa: CSARDSRRNTQYF
j_call: TRBJ2-7; v_call: TRBV5-1; cdr3_aa: CASSLRGEQYF
j_call: TRBJ2-1; v_call: TRBV4-3; cdr3_aa: CASARGLEEQFF
j_call: TRBJ2-2; v_call: TRBV19; cdr3_aa: CASSISGPQGANTGELFF